These 21 T cell receptor beta chains came from one sample sequenced in a study of response to subunit inactivated influenza vaccine. TCRdb reprocessed the RT-PCR reads via MiXCR and lists one record per CDR3 protein. The sample includes hundreds of thousands of distinct CDR3 sequences, 16% of them seen just once. The sequenced sample was CD4+ T cells sorted from PBMCs, obtained around 25 months after vaccination. All receptors derive from a man between 50 and 75 years old who received an inactivated influenza vaccine.

This clonotype was detected only a few times. V and J are TRBV4-3 and TRBJ1-1; D call uncertain. The CDR3 extends over 14 amino acids. CDR1 and CDR2 (germline): LGHNA, YSLEER. V gave up 1 base and J gave up 1 base, with 7 bases separating them. The CDR3 loop reads CASSQVQANTEAFF. The CDR3, as DNA: TGCGCCAGCAGCCAAGTCCAGGCGAACACTGAAGCTTTCTTT.

This chain joins TRBV12-3 or TRBV12-4 and TRBJ1-2; D uncertain. V gave up 5 bases and J gave up 5 bases, with 12 bases separating them. The CDR3 covers 13 residues. CDR3 amino acids: CASSPRTAYGYTF. The DNA of the CDR3 is TGTGCCAGCAGTCCCCGGACGGCATATGGCTACACCTTC.

J is TRBJ2-3 and V is TRBV5-1; TRBD1 might be the D (6 bases). The CDR3 has 16 residues. Trimming took off 0 bases at V and 3 bases at J, with 14 bases between the two ends. Per the germline V gene, CDR1 is SGHRS and CDR2 is YFSETQ. CDR3 region: CASSLGIRGKTDTQYF. The CDR3 region has the DNA TGCGCCAGCAGCTTGGGTATCAGGGGTAAGACAGATACGCAGTATTTT.

In its sample, this clonotype was seen many times. V is TRBV28 and J is TRBJ2-1; the match to TRBD2 covers 11 bases. The V and J ends lost 5 bases and 5 bases, in that order; junction bases with no gene match: 5. The germline V gene encodes CDR1 MDHEN and CDR2 SYDVKM. The CDR3 contains 15 residues. The CDR3 reads CASSNPSGGNNEQFF. CDR3 nucleotide sequence: TGTGCCAGCAGTAACCCTAGCGGGGGGAACAATGAGCAGTTCTTC. Looking up the rest from reference TRBV28 and TRBJ2-1 gives the full variable domain: DVKVTQSSRYLVKRTGEKVFLECVQDMDHENMFWYRQDPGLGLRLIYFSYDVKMKEKGDIPEGYSVSREKKERFSLILESASTNQTSMYLCASSNPSGGNNEQFFGPGTRLTVL.

This clonotype turned up a few times. V is TRBV29-1 and J is TRBJ2-6; D unresolved. With 3 bases removed from V and 3 bases from J, the gap between germline ends came to 3 bases. The CDR3 sequence is 12 residues long. Germline V gene data show CDR1 as SQVTM and CDR2 as ANQGSEA. CDR3 residues: CSVDGGANVLTF. The CDR3 DNA sequence: TGCAGCGTTGATGGTGGGGCCAACGTCCTGACTTTC. Complete variable domain (other parts from reference TRBV29-1 and TRBJ2-6): SAVISQKPSRDICQRGTSLTIQCQVDSQVTMMFWYRQQPGQSLTLIATANQGSEATYESGFVIDKFPISRPNLTFSTLTVSNMSPEDSSIYLCSVDGGANVLTFGAGSRLTVL.

The V gene is TRBV12-3 or TRBV12-4, the J gene TRBJ2-3; no reliable D call. This CDR3 region has 14 residues. Trimming cost V 6 bases and J 4 bases, with 14 bases left between them. The DNA of the CDR3 is TGTGCCAGCAGCTCTTCGAAGTGGTCAGATACGCAGTATTTT. It yields the protein CASSSSKWSDTQYF.

The chain combines TRBV18 with TRBJ2-5, with no clear D. Trimming left V 3 bases short and J 6 bases short, with 8 bases between. CDR1 and CDR2 (germline): KGHSH, LQKENI. The CDR3 has 12 residues. The CDR3 region has the DNA TGTGCCAGCTCACCGCAAAGTAAGACCCAGTACTTC. This codes for CASSPQSKTQYF.

This clonotype turned up a few times. V is TRBV28 and J is TRBJ2-1; D is unresolved. Germline lookup yields CDR1 MDHEN and CDR2 SYDVKM. The CDR3 is 16 residues long. V was shortened by 6 bases and J by 5 bases, with 20 bases between the two germline ends. The CDR3 reads CASRPRRLHKNNEQFF. The CDR3 bases are TGTGCCAGCAGACCTCGACGGCTACATAAAAACAATGAGCAGTTCTTC. Combining the CDR3 with reference TRBV28 and TRBJ2-1 gives the whole variable domain DVKVTQSSRYLVKRTGEKVFLECVQDMDHENMFWYRQDPGLGLRLIYFSYDVKMKEKGDIPEGYSVSREKKERFSLILESASTNQTSMYLCASRPRRLHKNNEQFFGPGTRLTVL.

This clonotype was found a few times. The rearrangement links TRBV5-6 to TRBJ1-4, with D maybe TRBD1 (6 bases). The germline V gene encodes CDR1 SGHDT and CDR2 YYEEEE. Trimming cost V 4 bases and J 6 bases, with 16 bases left between them. The CDR3 contains 15 residues. The CDR3 sequence is CASSHRRGLDEKLFF. The CDR3 coding sequence is TGTGCCAGCAGCCACCGTCGGGGGCTTGATGAAAAACTGTTTTTT.

The rearrangement links TRBV29-1 to TRBJ2-3; D not resolved. Germline V gene sequence: CDR1 SQVTM, CDR2 ANQGSEA. This CDR3 is 10 amino acids long. Trimming took 6 bases from V and 5 from J, leaving 6 bases between them. DNA of the CDR3: TGCAGCGTCTCGGTAGATACGCAGTATTTT. Its protein product is CSVSVDTQYF.

This clonotype appeared many times. The genes are TRBV3-1 and TRBJ2-1, with 7 bases that match TRBD2. CDR3 size: 13 residues. Trimming at V came to 10 bases and at J to 6 bases, leaving 9 bases not matched to a gene. Germline-derived CDR1 and CDR2 are LGHDT and YNNKEL (reference sequence). CDR3 region: CATTRGTTNEQFF. The CDR3 DNA reads TGTGCCACCACGCGGGGGACTACCAATGAGCAGTTCTTC.

This clonotype appeared a few times. The chain recombines TRBV6-5 with TRBJ2-5; no definite D call. Trimming left V 4 bases short and J 1 base short, with 16 bases between. Germline V gene sequence: CDR1 MNHEY, CDR2 SVGAGI. CDR3 length: 16 residues. The CDR3 reads CASSSGLSTTQETQYF. CDR3 DNA sequence: TGTGCCAGCAGTTCCGGATTAAGCACAACCCAAGAGACCCAGTACTTC.

The rearrangement uses TRBV7-2 and TRBJ2-1; no firm D call. With 1 base removed from V and 2 bases from J, the gap between germline ends came to 12 bases. The CDR3 runs 16 residues. The germline CDR1 and CDR2 sequences are SGHTA and FQGNSA. In DNA, the CDR3 is TGTGCCAGCAGCTTAGGGGCAGGTTTAACCTACAATGAGCAGTTCTTC. This encodes CASSLGAGLTYNEQFF.

This clonotype was recorded at least ten times. V usage is TRBV2 and J usage is TRBJ1-4; D is undetermined. V shed 4 bases and J shed 10 bases, with 13 bases lying between them. The CDR3 runs 13 residues. The germline gives CDR1 SNHLY, CDR2 FYNNEI. This CDR3 is CASSVRDSGKLFF. The CDR3 region has the DNA TGTGCCAGCAGTGTCCGAGACTCTGGAAAACTGTTTTTT.

This chain links TRBV5-1 with TRBJ2-6; D is unresolved. Trimming left V 4 bases short and J 5 bases short, with 7 bases between. This CDR3 has 13 amino acids. In germline, CDR1 is SGHRS, CDR2 YFSETQ. CDR3 protein: CASSPGRANVLTF. The CDR3 DNA sequence: TGCGCCAGCAGCCCCGGTCGGGCCAACGTCCTGACTTTC.

This clonotype was recorded only once. J is TRBJ2-7 and V is TRBV6-1; 15 nucleotides line up with TRBD2. The CDR3 consists of 14 residues. Trimming removed 10 bases from V and 6 bases from J; junction bases left unmatched: 7. CDR1 and CDR2 (germline): MNHNS, SASEGT. The CDR3 reads CAIRTSGGVSEQYF. DNA for the CDR3: TGTGCCATACGGACTAGCGGGGGGGTGAGCGAGCAGTACTTC.

The table lists this clonotype with a few counts. The chain has TRBV29-1 and TRBJ2-7, with 8 bases matching TRBD2. Germline V CDR1 and CDR2: SQVTM, ANQGSEA. The V gene end was trimmed by 4 bases and the J gene end by 0 bases; junction bases not matched to a gene: 5. The CDR3 runs to 14 residues. CDR3 nucleotide sequence: TGCAGCGTTGTGTTGCGGGAGGTCTCCTACGAGCAGTACTTC. This sequence encodes CSVVLREVSYEQYF.

In its sample, this clonotype was seen a few times. The rearrangement uses TRBV9 and TRBJ2-7; 9 positions match TRBD1. CDR3 size: 15 residues. In germline, CDR1 is SGDLS, CDR2 YYNGEE. Germline trimming cut 4 bases from V and 2 bases from J; bases unmatched to any gene: 7. CDR3 region: CASSLRTGAAYEQYF. For the CDR3, the DNA is TGTGCCAGCAGCCTACGGACAGGGGCGGCCTACGAGCAGTACTTC. Complete variable domain (other parts from reference TRBV9 and TRBJ2-7): DSGVTQTPKHLITATGQRVTLRCSPRSGDLSVYWYQQSLDQGLQFLIQYYNGEERAKGNILERFSAQQFPDLHSELNLSSLELGDSALYFCASSLRTGAAYEQYFGPGTRLTVT.

Only a few counts were recorded for this clonotype. The rearrangement links TRBV5-1 to TRBJ2-6, with 10 nucleotides matching TRBD1. CDR3 size: 18 residues. Germline CDR1 and CDR2: SGHRS and YFSETQ. V was clipped by 4 bases and J by 4 bases; unmatched bases: 11. For the CDR3, the DNA is TGCGCCAGCAGCGAAAGGGACAGGGGTTTCTCCGGGGCCAACGTCCTGACTTTC. Translation: CASSERDRGFSGANVLTF.

The chain carries TRBV6-5 and TRBJ2-7, with D maybe TRBD2 (5 bases). The CDR3 totals 15 residues. Germline lookup yields CDR1 MNHEY and CDR2 SVGAGI. Trimming took off 4 bases at V and 2 bases at J, with 15 bases between the two ends. CDR3 coding DNA: TGTGCCAGCAGTTCTATAGGACTGGCAACCTACGAGCAGTACTTC. This codes for CASSSIGLATYEQYF.

The chain couples TRBV5-6 to TRBJ1-2; D possibly corresponds to TRBD1 (5 bases). Germline CDR1 is SGHDT and CDR2 is YYEEEE. The CDR3 covers 14 residues. V lost 4 bases, J lost 4 bases, and 14 bases lay in between. CDR3 in amino acids: CASSPAGGSYGYTF. For the CDR3, the DNA is TGTGCCAGCAGCCCCGCGGGGGGAAGCTATGGCTACACCTTC.